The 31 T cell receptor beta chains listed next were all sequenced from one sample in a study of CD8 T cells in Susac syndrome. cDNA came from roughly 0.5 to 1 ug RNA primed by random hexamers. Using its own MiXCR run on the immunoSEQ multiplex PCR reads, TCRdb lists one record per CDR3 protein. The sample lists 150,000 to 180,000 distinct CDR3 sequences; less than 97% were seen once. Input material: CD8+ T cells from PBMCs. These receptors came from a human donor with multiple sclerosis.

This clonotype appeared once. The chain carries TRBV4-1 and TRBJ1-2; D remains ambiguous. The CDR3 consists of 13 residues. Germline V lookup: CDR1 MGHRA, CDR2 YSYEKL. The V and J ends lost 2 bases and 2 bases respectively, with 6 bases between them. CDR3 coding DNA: TGCGCCAGCAGCCAACAGGAGAACTATGGCTACACCTTC. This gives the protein CASSQQENYGYTF.

CDR3 in DNA: TGCAGCGCTGAGGGGGACTCCGTTGACGAGCAGTTCTTC. It encodes CSAEGDSVDEQFF. This chain links TRBV29-1 with TRBJ2-1; either TRBD1 or TRBD2 may fit D (6 bases each). CDR3 size: 13 residues. Germline V gives CDR1 SQVTM, CDR2 ANQGSEA. Trimming removed 7 bases from V and 10 bases from J, with 20 bases in between.

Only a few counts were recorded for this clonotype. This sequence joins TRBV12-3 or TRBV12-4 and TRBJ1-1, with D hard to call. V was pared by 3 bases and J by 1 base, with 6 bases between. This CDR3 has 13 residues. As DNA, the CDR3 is TGTGCCAGCAGTTTTAACGGGAACACTGAAGCTTTCTTT. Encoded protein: CASSFNGNTEAFF.

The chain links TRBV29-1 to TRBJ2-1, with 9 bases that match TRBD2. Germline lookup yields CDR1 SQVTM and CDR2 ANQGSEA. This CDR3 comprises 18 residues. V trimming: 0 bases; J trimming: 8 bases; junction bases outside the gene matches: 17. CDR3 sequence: CSVEDPLLLAGETYEQFF. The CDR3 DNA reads TGCAGCGTTGAAGATCCCCTGCTTTTAGCGGGGGAGACCTATGAGCAGTTCTTC.

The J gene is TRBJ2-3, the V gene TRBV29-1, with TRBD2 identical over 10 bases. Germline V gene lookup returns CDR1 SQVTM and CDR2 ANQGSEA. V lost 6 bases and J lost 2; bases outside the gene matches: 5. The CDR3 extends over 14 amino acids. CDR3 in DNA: TGCAGCGTCGGACTAGCGGACCCCACAGATACGCAGTATTTT. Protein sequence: CSVGLADPTDTQYF.

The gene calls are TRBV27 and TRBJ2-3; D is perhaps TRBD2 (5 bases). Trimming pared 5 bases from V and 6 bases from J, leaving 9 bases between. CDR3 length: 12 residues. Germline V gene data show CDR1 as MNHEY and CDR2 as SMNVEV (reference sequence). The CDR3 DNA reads TGTGCCAGCAGTGCCCCGGGGGATACGCAGTATTTT. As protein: CASSAPGDTQYF.

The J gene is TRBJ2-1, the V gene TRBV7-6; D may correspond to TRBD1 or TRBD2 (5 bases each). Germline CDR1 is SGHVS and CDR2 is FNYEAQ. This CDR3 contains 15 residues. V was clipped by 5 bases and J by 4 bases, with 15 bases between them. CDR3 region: CASSRSRGDYNEQFF. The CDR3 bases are TGTGCCAGCAGCCGTTCCCGAGGGGATTACAATGAGCAGTTCTTC.

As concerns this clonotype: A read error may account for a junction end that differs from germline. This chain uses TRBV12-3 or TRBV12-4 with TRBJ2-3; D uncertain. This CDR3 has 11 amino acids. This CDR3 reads CASTLEDTQYF. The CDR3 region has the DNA TGTGCCAGCACTTTAGAGGATACGCAGTATTTT.

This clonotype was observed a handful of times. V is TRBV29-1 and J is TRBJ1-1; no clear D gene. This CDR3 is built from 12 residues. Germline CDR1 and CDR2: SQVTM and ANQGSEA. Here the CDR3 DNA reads TGCAGTGCTACAACCGGGAACACTGAAGCTTTCTTT. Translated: CSATTGNTEAFF. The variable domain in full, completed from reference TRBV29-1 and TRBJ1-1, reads SAVISQKPSRDICQRGTSLTIQCQVDSQVTMMFWYRQQPGQSLTLIATANQGSEATYESGFVIDKFPISRPNLTFSTLTVSNMSPEDSSIYLCSATTGNTEAFFGQGTRLTVV.

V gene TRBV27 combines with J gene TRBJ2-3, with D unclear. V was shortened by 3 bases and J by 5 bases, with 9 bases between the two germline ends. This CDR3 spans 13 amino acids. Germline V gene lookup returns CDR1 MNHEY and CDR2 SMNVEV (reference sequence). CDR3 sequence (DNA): TGTGCCAGCAGTTTCGGGCCAGAAGATACGCAGTATTTT. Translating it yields CASSFGPEDTQYF.

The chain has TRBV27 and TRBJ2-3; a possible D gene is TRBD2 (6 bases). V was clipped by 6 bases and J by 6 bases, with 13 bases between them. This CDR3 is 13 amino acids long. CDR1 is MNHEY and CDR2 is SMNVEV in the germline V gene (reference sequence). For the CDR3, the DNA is TGTGCCAGCAGCCCAACTAGCTCCGATACGCAGTATTTT. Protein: CASSPTSSDTQYF.

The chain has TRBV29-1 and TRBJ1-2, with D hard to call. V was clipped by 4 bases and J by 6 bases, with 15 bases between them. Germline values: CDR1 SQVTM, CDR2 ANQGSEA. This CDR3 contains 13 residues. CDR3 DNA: TGCAGCGTTGTGAAGTACCCGGACGATGGCTACACCTTC. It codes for CSVVKYPDDGYTF. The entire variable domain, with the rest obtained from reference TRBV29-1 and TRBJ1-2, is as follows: SAVISQKPSRDICQRGTSLTIQCQVDSQVTMMFWYRQQPGQSLTLIATANQGSEATYESGFVIDKFPISRPNLTFSTLTVSNMSPEDSSIYLCSVVKYPDDGYTFGSGTRLTVV.

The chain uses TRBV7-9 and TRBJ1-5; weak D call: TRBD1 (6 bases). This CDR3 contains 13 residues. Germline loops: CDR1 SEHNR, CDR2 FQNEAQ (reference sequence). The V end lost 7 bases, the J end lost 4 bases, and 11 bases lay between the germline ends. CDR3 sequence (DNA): TGTGCCAGCACGCCAGGGGATAATCAGCCCCAGCATTTT. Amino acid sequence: CASTPGDNQPQHF.

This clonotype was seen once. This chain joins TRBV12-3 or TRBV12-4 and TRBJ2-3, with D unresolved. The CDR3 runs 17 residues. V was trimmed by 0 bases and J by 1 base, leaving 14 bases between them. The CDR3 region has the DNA TGTGCCAGCAGTTTAGCGCTAACGAATCCCCGCACAGATACGCAGTATTTT. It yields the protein CASSLALTNPRTDTQYF.

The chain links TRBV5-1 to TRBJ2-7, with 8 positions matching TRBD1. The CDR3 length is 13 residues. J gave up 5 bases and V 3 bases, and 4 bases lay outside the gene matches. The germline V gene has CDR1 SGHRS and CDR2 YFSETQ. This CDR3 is CASSWTGLDEQYV. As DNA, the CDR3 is TGCGCCAGCAGCTGGACAGGGTTGGACGAGCAGTACGTC.

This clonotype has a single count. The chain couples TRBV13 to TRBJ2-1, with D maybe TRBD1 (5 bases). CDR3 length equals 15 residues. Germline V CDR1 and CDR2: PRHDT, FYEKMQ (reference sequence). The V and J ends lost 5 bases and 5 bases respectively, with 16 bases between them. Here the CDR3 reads CASSPRGQRDNEQFF. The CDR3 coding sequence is TGTGCCAGCAGCCCCCGAGGACAAAGGGACAATGAGCAGTTCTTC.

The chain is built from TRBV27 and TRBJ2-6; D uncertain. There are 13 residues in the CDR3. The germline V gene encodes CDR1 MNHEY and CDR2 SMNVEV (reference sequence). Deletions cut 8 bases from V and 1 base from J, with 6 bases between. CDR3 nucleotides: TGTGCCAGCTGTGTATCTGGGGCCAACGTCCTGACTTTC. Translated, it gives CASCVSGANVLTF.

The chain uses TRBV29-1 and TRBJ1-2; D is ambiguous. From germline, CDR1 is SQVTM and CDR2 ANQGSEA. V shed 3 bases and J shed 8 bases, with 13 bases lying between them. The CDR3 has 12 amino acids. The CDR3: CSVDSDEEGYTF. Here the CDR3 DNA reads TGCAGCGTTGATAGTGACGAGGAAGGCTACACCTTC.

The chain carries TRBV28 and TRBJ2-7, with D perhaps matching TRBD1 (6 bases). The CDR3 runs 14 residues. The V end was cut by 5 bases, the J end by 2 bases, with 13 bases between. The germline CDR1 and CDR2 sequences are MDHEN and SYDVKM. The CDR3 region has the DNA TGTGCCAGCAGTCGCGCGACAGGAACCTACGAGCAGTACGTC. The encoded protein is CASSRATGTYEQYV.

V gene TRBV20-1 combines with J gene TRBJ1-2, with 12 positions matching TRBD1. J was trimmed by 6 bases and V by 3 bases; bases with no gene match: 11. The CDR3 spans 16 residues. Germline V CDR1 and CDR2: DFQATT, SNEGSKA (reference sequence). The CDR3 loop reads CSASRGTGGMFDGYTF. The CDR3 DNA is TGCAGTGCTAGCAGGGGGACAGGGGGCATGTTTGATGGCTACACCTTC.

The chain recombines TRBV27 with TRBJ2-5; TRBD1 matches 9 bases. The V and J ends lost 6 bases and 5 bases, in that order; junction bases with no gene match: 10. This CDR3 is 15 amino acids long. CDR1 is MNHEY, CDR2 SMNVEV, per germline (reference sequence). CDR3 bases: TGTGCCAGCAGACTCCGGACAGGGGTGGGCGAGACCCAGTACTTC. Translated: CASRLRTGVGETQYF.

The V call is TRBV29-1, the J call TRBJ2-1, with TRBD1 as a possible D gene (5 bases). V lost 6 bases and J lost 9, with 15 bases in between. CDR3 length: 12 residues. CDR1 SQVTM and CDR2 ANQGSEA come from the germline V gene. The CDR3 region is CSVPVGQGEQFF. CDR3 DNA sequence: TGCAGCGTCCCCGTTGGGCAGGGTGAGCAGTTCTTC.

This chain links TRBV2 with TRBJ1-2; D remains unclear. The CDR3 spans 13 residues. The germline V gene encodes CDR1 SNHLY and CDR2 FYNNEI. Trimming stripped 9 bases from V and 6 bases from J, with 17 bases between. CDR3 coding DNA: TGTGCCAGACAGAGGGATCAAGGGAATGGCTACACCTTC. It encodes CARQRDQGNGYTF.

CDR3 nucleotides: TGTGCCAGCAGCTTATATGGACTAGCGGGGGCTCCAGGGGAGACCCAGTACTTC. Its protein is CASSLYGLAGAPGETQYF. The rearrangement joins TRBV7-6 to TRBJ2-5, with 13 bases identical to TRBD2. With V trimmed by 2 bases and J by 5 bases, 11 bases remained unmatched. The CDR3 spans 18 residues. Germline assignment: CDR1 SGHVS and CDR2 FNYEAQ.

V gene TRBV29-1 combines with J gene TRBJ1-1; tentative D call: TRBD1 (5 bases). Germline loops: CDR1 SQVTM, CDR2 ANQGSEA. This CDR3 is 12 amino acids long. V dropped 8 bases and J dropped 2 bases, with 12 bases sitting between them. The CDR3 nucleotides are TGCAGCATCCAGACAGTTAACACTGAAGCTTTCTTT. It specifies CSIQTVNTEAFF.

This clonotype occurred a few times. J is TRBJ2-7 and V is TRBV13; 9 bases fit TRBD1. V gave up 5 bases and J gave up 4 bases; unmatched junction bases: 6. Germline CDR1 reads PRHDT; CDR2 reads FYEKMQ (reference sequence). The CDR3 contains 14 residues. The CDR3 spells CASSGRTGAYEQYF. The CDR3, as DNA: TGTGCCAGCAGCGGACGGACAGGGGCTTACGAGCAGTACTTC.

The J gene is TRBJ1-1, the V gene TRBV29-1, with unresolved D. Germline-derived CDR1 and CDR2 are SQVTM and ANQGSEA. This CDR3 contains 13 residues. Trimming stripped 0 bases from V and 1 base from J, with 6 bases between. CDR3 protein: CSVEDVWNTEAFF. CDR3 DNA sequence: TGCAGCGTTGAAGATGTATGGAACACTGAAGCTTTCTTT.

CDR3 sequence (DNA): TGCAGTGCTAGGTCAGCACAGGGTTTTGAAGCTTTCTTT. Translating it yields CSARSAQGFEAFF. The chain employs TRBV20-1 and TRBJ1-1, with D maybe TRBD1 (6 bases). V was cut by 3 bases and J by 7 bases, with 15 bases left in between. Germline lookup yields CDR1 DFQATT and CDR2 SNEGSKA (reference sequence). This CDR3 is built from 13 residues.

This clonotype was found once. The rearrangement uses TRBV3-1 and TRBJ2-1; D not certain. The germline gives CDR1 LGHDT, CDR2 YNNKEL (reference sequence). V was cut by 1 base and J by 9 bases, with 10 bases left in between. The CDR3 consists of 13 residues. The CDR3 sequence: CASSQVSMGEQFF. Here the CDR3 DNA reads TGTGCCAGCAGCCAAGTGTCGATGGGTGAGCAGTTCTTC.

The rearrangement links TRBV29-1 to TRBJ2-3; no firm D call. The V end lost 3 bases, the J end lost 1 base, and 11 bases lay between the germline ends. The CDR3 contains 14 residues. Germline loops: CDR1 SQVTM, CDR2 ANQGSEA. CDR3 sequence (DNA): TGCAGCGTTGATCTCGGCACGGGCACAGATACGCAGTATTTT. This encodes CSVDLGTGTDTQYF.

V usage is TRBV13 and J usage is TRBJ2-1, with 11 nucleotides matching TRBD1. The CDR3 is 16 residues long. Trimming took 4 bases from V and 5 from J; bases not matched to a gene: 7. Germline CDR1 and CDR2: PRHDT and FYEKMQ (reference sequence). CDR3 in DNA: TGTGCCAGCAGCTCGCGGGACAGGGGGACCCACAATGAGCAGTTCTTC. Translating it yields CASSSRDRGTHNEQFF.